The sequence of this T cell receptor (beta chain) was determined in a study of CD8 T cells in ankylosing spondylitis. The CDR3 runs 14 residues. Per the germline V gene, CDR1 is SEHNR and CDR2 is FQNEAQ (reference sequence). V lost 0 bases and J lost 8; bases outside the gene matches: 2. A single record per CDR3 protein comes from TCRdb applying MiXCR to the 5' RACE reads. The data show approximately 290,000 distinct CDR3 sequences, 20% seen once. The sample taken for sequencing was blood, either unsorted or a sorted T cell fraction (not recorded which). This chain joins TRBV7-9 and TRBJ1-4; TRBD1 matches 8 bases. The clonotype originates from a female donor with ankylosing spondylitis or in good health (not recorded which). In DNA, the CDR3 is TGTGCCAGCAGCTTAGCTGGGGACAGGGAAAAACTGTTTTTT. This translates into CASSLAGDREKLFF.